This TCR beta chain is from a study of T cells in Graves' hyperthyroidism and ophthalmopathy. The study, taken as a whole, reports: Before onset, ophthalmopathy was predicted by the model a median around 6.2 months earlier. In the blood, most expanded thyroid clonotypes above 0.001 appeared as well.

Amplification of TCR beta CDR3 regions used RNA as the template. The HTBI primer set served for first-round RT-PCR of the TCR CDR3. TCRdb fed the multiplex PCR reads into MiXCR, producing one record per CDR3 protein. The data hold under 350,000 distinct CDR3 sequences, with more than 15% observed a single time. Worth noting for this clonotype: The antigen remains unidentified. A read error may produce the germline difference seen at one junction end.

Diagnoses rested on clinical symptoms, serum thyroxine and TRAb, thyroid ultrasound and orbital computed tomography. Out of roughly 9.1 ml of fresh peripheral blood came the PBMCs. The source material was blood. The clonotype comes from an older woman with Graves' ophthalmopathy.

The CDR3, as DNA: TGTACCAGCAGATCTACGACAGGGGGATGGCAGCCCCAGCATTTT. Translated, it gives CTSRSTTGGWQPQHF. This chain links TRBV27 with TRBJ1-5; 9 nucleotides line up with TRBD1. The CDR3 has 15 amino acids. Germline CDR1 is MNHEY and CDR2 is SMNVEV (reference sequence).